This entry lists 23 T cell receptor beta chains sequenced from one sample in a study of shared clonotypes between healthy human individuals. TCRdb keeps only in-frame clones here, not all; method: immunoSEQ multiplex PCR. The sample has about 1 million clones, about 80% seen once. The sequencing sample was made of memory CD4+ T cells sorted from blood. Subset specified: CD45RA-negative fraction. The origin of the receptors is a man between 18 and 35 years old in good health.

Turning to this clone: The sample holds other DNA sequences that translate to the same CDR3. The V and J genes are TRBV5-1 and TRBJ2-3, with 11 bases fitting TRBD2. Germline V gene data show CDR1 as SGHRS and CDR2 as YFSETQ. The CDR3 has 16 residues. The junction had 3 bases not matched to a gene; V was cut back by 3 bases and J by 0 bases. CDR3 in amino acids: CASSSRLAGSTDTQYF. In DNA form, the CDR3 reads TGCGCCAGCAGCTCCAGACTAGCGGGGAGCACAGATACGCAGTATTTT.

The rearrangement uses TRBV7-9 and TRBJ1-2; D not resolved. The CDR3 is 14 residues long. Germline CDR1 is SEHNR and CDR2 is FQNEAQ (reference sequence). Trimming pared 5 bases from V and 5 bases from J, leaving 15 bases between. The CDR3 nucleotides read TGTGCCAGCAGCCCGACCTCGGTAGGGTATGGCTACACCTTC. Amino acids: CASSPTSVGYGYTF. Full variable domain (rest looked up from reference TRBV7-9 and TRBJ1-2): DTGVSQNPRHKITKRGQNVTFRCDPISEHNRLYWYRQTLGQGPEFLTYFQNEAQLEKSRLLSDRFSAERPKGSFSTLEIQRTEQGDSAMYLCASSPTSVGYGYTFGSGTRLTVV.

The genes are TRBV29-1 and TRBJ2-7, with D hard to call. The V end was cut by 1 base, the J end by 6 bases, with 19 bases between. This CDR3 is built from 15 residues. Germline CDR1 SQVTM, CDR2 ANQGSEA. CDR3 DNA: TGCAGCGTTGAAGCTTTAGGCGCGGCATTTTCCGAGCAGTACTTC. Its translation: CSVEALGAAFSEQYF.

V and J are TRBV2 and TRBJ1-5; 9 bases line up with TRBD1. Looked up from germline, CDR1 is SNHLY and CDR2 is FYNNEI. The CDR3 totals 15 residues. Trimming removed 2 bases from V and 6 bases from J; junction bases left unmatched: 5. CDR3 amino acids: CASSEIGTGFQPQHF. CDR3 bases: TGTGCCAGCAGTGAAATTGGGACAGGGTTTCAGCCCCAGCATTTT.

The rearrangement uses TRBV27 and TRBJ2-5, with a weak D call TRBD2 (5 bases). Germline CDR1 is MNHEY and CDR2 is SMNVEV (reference sequence). Trimming removed 5 bases from V and 5 bases from J, with 21 bases in between. This CDR3 has 16 residues. CDR3 region: CASSGSRELGRETQYF. The CDR3, as DNA: TGTGCCAGCAGTGGGAGTCGAGAGTTAGGTCGGGAGACCCAGTACTTC.

This clone was seen a few times. CDR3 DNA sequence: TGTGCCTGGAGGCAGGGGGCATGGGGTCAGCCCCAGCATTTT. This encodes CAWRQGAWGQPQHF. This chain joins TRBV30 and TRBJ1-5; 8 bases fit TRBD1. There are 14 residues in the CDR3. The V gene's germline CDR1 is GTSNPN and CDR2 SVGIG (reference sequence). J was trimmed by 6 bases and V by 3 bases; bases with no gene match: 7.

V usage is TRBV7-2 and J usage is TRBJ1-1; D remains ambiguous. The CDR3 consists of 13 residues. V was shortened by 4 bases and J by 4 bases, with 10 bases between the two germline ends. CDR1 is SGHTA, CDR2 FQGNSA, per germline. The CDR3 DNA is TGTGCCAGCAGCTCAGGACGGCTCACTGAAGCTTTCTTT. Its translation is CASSSGRLTEAFF.

In its sample, this clone was seen a few times. The identical CDR3 is also encoded by other nucleotide sequences in the sample. The chain combines TRBV6-6 with TRBJ1-4; 7 positions match TRBD1. This CDR3 contains 14 residues. The V segment lost 6 bases and the J segment 3 bases; nucleotides outside the gene matches: 4. Looked up from germline, CDR1 is MNHNY and CDR2 is SVGAGI (reference sequence). The CDR3 sequence is CASRSQGSNEKLFF. CDR3 coding DNA: TGTGCCAGCAGGTCACAGGGGTCTAATGAAAAACTGTTTTTT.

The chain carries TRBV6-1 and TRBJ2-3; D tentatively reads TRBD1 or TRBD2 (6 bases each). V lost 6 bases and J 0 bases, leaving 13 bases between the germline ends. The CDR3 consists of 15 residues. CDR1 is MNHNS and CDR2 is SASEGT in the germline V gene. The CDR3 protein is CASRIGGASTDTQYF. CDR3 bases: TGTGCCAGCAGGATCGGGGGCGCTAGCACAGATACGCAGTATTTT.

This rearrangement joins TRBV10-3 to TRBJ1-2, with D possibly matching TRBD1 (5 bases). This CDR3 region has 15 residues. The V end lost 2 bases, the J end lost 2 bases, and 12 bases lay between the germline ends. Germline assignment: CDR1 ENHRY and CDR2 SYGVKD. The CDR3 sequence is CAISEEGIRNYGYTF. CDR3 in DNA: TGTGCCATCAGTGAGGAGGGGATCCGGAACTATGGCTACACCTTC.

The rearrangement uses TRBV2 and TRBJ2-1; D may be TRBD1 (5 bases). Trimming stripped 8 bases from V and 4 bases from J, with 15 bases between. The germline V gene has CDR1 SNHLY and CDR2 FYNNEI. CDR3 size: 14 residues. CDR3 protein: CASRAEQGYNEQFF. DNA of the CDR3: TGTGCCAGCCGTGCGGAGCAGGGTTACAATGAGCAGTTCTTC.

V is TRBV6-1 and J is TRBJ1-1, with D possibly matching TRBD1 (5 bases). The CDR3 runs 13 residues. Germline V CDR1 and CDR2: MNHNS, SASEGT. Between the trimmed V and J ends, which lost 5 bases and 4 bases, there was a span of 11 bases. CDR3 nucleotides: TGTGCCAGCAGTACAGGATTGTTCACTGAAGCTTTCTTT. Its protein is CASSTGLFTEAFF.

This clone was seen a single time. V usage is TRBV6-6 and J usage is TRBJ1-2; a possible D gene is TRBD1 (5 bases). Germline-derived CDR1 and CDR2 are MNHNY and SVGAGI (reference sequence). This CDR3 comprises 13 residues. The V and J ends lost 7 bases and 4 bases respectively, with 13 bases between them. DNA for the CDR3: TGTGCCAGCACCCCGGGGGTATCCTATGGCTACACCTTC. Translating it yields CASTPGVSYGYTF.

This clone was recorded many times. J is TRBJ1-3 and V is TRBV10-3; no clear D gene. The CDR3 spans 13 residues. The germline V and J ends were trimmed by 6 bases and 1 base, with 7 bases remaining between them. The germline gives CDR1 ENHRY, CDR2 SYGVKD. CDR3 protein: CAIREPSGNTIYF. DNA for the CDR3: TGTGCCATCAGGGAACCGTCTGGAAACACCATATATTTT.

This chain joins TRBV5-4 and TRBJ2-1; the match to TRBD1 covers 8 bases. V dropped 3 bases and J dropped 2; count of bases not matched to a gene: 4. Germline CDR1 and CDR2: SGHNT and YYREEE (reference sequence). This CDR3 has 15 residues. The CDR3 is CASSSKTGAYNEQFF. The CDR3 DNA reads TGTGCCAGCAGCTCCAAGACAGGGGCCTACAATGAGCAGTTCTTC.

The rearrangement uses TRBV6-5 and TRBJ2-7; 8 bases match TRBD2. Germline CDR1 reads MNHEY; CDR2 reads SVGAGI. The CDR3 loop spans 12 amino acids. After removal of 5 bases from V and 6 bases from J, the junction contained 3 bases not matched to a gene. As DNA, the CDR3 is TGTGCCAGCAGTCGCACTAGCGGCGAGCAGTACTTC. Its protein product is CASSRTSGEQYF.

The rearrangement joins TRBV19 to TRBJ2-1; no clear D gene. Germline V CDR1 and CDR2: LNHDA, SQIVND (reference sequence). Between the trimmed V and J ends, which lost 6 bases and 0 bases, there was a span of 15 bases. This CDR3 region has 16 residues. In nucleotides, the CDR3 is TGTGCCAGTAGCGGGTCGTCGCGGAGCTCCTACAATGAGCAGTTCTTC. Its translation is CASSGSSRSSYNEQFF.

The V call is TRBV5-1, the J call TRBJ2-2; TRBD2 matches at 7 bases. Germline V gives CDR1 SGHRS, CDR2 YFSETQ. The ends lost 4 bases at V and 1 base at J; junction bases unmatched: 10. This CDR3 comprises 17 residues. The CDR3 reads CASSPSKTSLNTGELFF. The CDR3 DNA follows: TGCGCCAGCAGCCCAAGCAAGACTAGCTTGAACACCGGGGAGCTGTTTTTT.

This clone came up a few times. A far larger clone is off by one base, so a read error is likely. Other DNA sequences in the sample encode the same CDR3. The chain joins TRBV28 to TRBJ2-7, with TRBD1 matching over 7 bases. V lost 6 bases to trimming and J lost 2 bases; unmatched junction nucleotides: 4. From germline, CDR1 is MDHEN and CDR2 SYDVKM. CDR3 length: 13 residues. This chain's CDR3 is CASSRTGTYEQYF. In DNA, the CDR3 is TGTGCCAGCAGCCGGACAGGTACCTACGAGCAGTACTTC.

In nucleotides, the CDR3 is TGCAGCGTTGTCCTCGTCAATGAAGCTTTCTTT. Protein: CSVVLVNEAFF. This chain connects TRBV29-1 to TRBJ1-1; D not certain. The germline gives CDR1 SQVTM, CDR2 ANQGSEA. CDR3 length: 11 residues. Trimming left V 4 bases short and J 7 bases short, with 10 bases between.

The rearrangement links TRBV5-1 to TRBJ1-5, with a possible D match to TRBD1 (5 bases). CDR1 is SGHRS and CDR2 is YFSETQ in the germline V gene. This CDR3 spans 14 amino acids. V was cut by 6 bases and J by 0 bases, with 10 bases left in between. The CDR3 reads CASKRDDSNQPQHF. In nucleotides, the CDR3 is TGCGCCAGCAAGCGGGACGATAGCAATCAGCCCCAGCATTTT.

The J gene is TRBJ2-1, the V gene TRBV7-2, with D possibly TRBD1 on 5 matching bases. Germline CDR1 is SGHTA and CDR2 is FQGNSA. The CDR3 length is 15 residues. Trimming left V 1 base short and J 4 bases short, with 11 bases between. This CDR3 is CASSLGSGNYNEQFF. CDR3 bases: TGTGCCAGCAGCTTAGGGTCAGGGAATTACAATGAGCAGTTCTTC.

The rearrangement joins TRBV5-6 to TRBJ1-5; the match to TRBD1 covers 7 bases. This CDR3 spans 16 amino acids. V trimming: 3 bases; J trimming: 0 bases; junction bases outside the gene matches: 6. Germline CDR1 reads SGHDT; CDR2 reads YYEEEE. In nucleotides, the CDR3 is TGTGCCAGCAGCTCAAAGACAGGGAATAGCAATCAGCCCCAGCATTTT. It translates to CASSSKTGNSNQPQHF. The complete variable domain, with remaining parts taken from reference TRBV5-6 and TRBJ1-5, reads DAGVTQSPTHLIKTRGQQVTLRCSPKSGHDTVSWYQQALGQGPQFIFQYYEEEERQRGNFPDRFSGHQFPNYSSELNVNALLLGDSALYLCASSSKTGNSNQPQHFGDGTRLSIL.